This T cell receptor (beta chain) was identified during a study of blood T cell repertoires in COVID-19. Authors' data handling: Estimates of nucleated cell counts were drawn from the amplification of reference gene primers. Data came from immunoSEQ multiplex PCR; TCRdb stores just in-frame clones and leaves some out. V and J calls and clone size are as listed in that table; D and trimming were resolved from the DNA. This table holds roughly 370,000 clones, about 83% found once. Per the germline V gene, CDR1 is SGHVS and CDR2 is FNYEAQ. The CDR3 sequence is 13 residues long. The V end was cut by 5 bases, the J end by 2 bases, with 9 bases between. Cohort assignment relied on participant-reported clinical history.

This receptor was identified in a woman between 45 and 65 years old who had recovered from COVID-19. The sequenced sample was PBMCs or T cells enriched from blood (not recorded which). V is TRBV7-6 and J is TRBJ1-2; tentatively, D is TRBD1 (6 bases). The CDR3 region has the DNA TGTGCCAGCAGCCCAGGACAGAACTATGGCTACACCTTC. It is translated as CASSPGQNYGYTF.